The entry below describes one T cell receptor beta chain. Patients included in sequencing had previously demonstrated CD8+CD57+ cell expansion by flow cytometry. This entry is derived from a study of CD8+CD57+ T cells in acquired aplastic anemia. This CDR3 has 14 residues. Germline CDR1 SNHLY, CDR2 FYNNEI. V was cut by 5 bases and J by 1 base, with 11 bases left in between. The template for TCR beta VDJ and CDR3 sequence profiling was genomic DNA. TCRdb re-derived calls from the reads in MiXCR, one entry per CDR3 protein. The table lists 190,000 or so distinct CDR3 sequences, 48% of them singletons. This TCR derives from a human donor with aplastic anemia. Sequenced material: sorted CD4+, CD8+, or CD8+CD57+ T cells (not recorded which) from PBMCs. The J gene is TRBJ2-5, the V gene TRBV2; tentatively, D is TRBD1 (5 bases). The CDR3 loop reads CASSRTLPQETQYF. CDR3 nucleotide sequence: TGTGCCAGCAGTCGGACACTTCCCCAAGAGACCCAGTACTTC.